Below, 20 T cell receptor beta chains from the same sample are listed, as sequenced in a study of shared clonotypes between healthy human individuals (dated by TCRdb to about 2020). CD8 naive samples were obtained by positive selection for CCR7 among CD45RO-negative cells, yielding a CD45RA+CCR7+ population from which TemRA cells were excluded. Library preparation used the immunoSEQ multiplex PCR assay. TCRdb's version of the immuneACCESS table is confined to in-frame rearrangements and falls short of the full clone set. An unresolved V gene accounts for under half of the shortfall where checked; the remainder is of unknown origin. Present in this sample are hundreds of thousands of clones, 90% to 97% of which were seen just once. The top ten hold 0.11% of the sample. The sequencing sample was made of naive CD8+ T cells sorted from blood. Explained via the paper, the cell subset or site label denotes: CD45RA+CCR7+. The source of these receptors is a woman aged 25 to 39 in good health.

This rearrangement joins TRBV5-8 to TRBJ2-1, with TRBD2 matching 10 bases. The CDR3 sequence is 18 residues long. The V gene end was trimmed by 0 bases and the J gene end by 4 bases; junction bases not matched to a gene: 10. Germline assignment: CDR1 SGHTS and CDR2 YDEGEE. The CDR3: CASSLAYSSGRAYNEQFF. The CDR3 nucleotides are TGTGCCAGCAGCTTGGCCTATTCGAGCGGGAGGGCTTACAATGAGCAGTTCTTC.

This clone was detected only once. The genes are TRBV10-3 and TRBJ2-1; tentatively, D is TRBD1 or TRBD2 (6 bases each). Germline CDR1 ENHRY, CDR2 SYGVKD. The V end was cut by 4 bases, the J end by 0 bases, with 7 bases between. The CDR3 length is 14 residues. This chain's CDR3 is CAISAGASYNEQFF. The CDR3, as DNA: TGTGCCATCAGTGCGGGGGCCTCCTACAATGAGCAGTTCTTC.

The rearrangement links TRBV28 to TRBJ2-2, with D maybe TRBD2 (5 bases). V lost 2 bases and J 4 bases, leaving 17 bases between the germline ends. Per germline, CDR1 MDHEN and CDR2 SYDVKM. The CDR3 runs to 17 residues. CDR3 nucleotides: TGTGCCAGCAGTTTAGGTCAACGGCCTGAGGGCACCGGGGAGCTGTTTTTT. Its translation is CASSLGQRPEGTGELFF.

The CDR3 DNA reads as TGTGCCAGCTCACCACCGACTGGATCCGACAATGAGCAGTTCTTC. Its translation: CASSPPTGSDNEQFF. The chain links TRBV18 to TRBJ2-1; the D is unclear. CDR1 is KGHSH, CDR2 LQKENI, per germline. Trimming cost V 0 bases and J 5 bases, with 11 bases left between them. The CDR3 runs to 15 residues.

The chain recombines TRBV10-1 with TRBJ2-7; D not certain. Germline CDR1 is WNHNN and CDR2 is SYGVQD (reference sequence). This CDR3 region has 14 residues. The ends were cut back, 3 bases at V and 5 bases at J, with 14 bases in the middle. CDR3 DNA sequence: TGCGCCAGCAGTGACGGGCTTAGGCCTGACGAGCAGTACTTC. This gives the protein CASSDGLRPDEQYF.

The genes are TRBV7-9 and TRBJ2-7; no clear D. This CDR3 region has 12 residues. Trimming stripped 5 bases from V and 1 base from J, with 6 bases between. Germline V gives CDR1 SEHNR, CDR2 FQNEAQ (reference sequence). CDR3 sequence reads: CASSDSSYEQYF. The DNA for the CDR3 is TGTGCCAGCAGCGATTCTTCCTACGAGCAGTACTTC.

This chain uses TRBV27 with TRBJ1-1; D is possibly TRBD1 (6 bases). The length of the CDR3 is 13 residues. Trimming pared 8 bases from V and 4 bases from J, leaving 14 bases between. Germline V gene data show CDR1 as MNHEY and CDR2 as SMNVEV (reference sequence). CDR3 amino acids: CASGLGGVTEAFF. DNA of the CDR3: TGTGCCAGCGGATTAGGGGGAGTCACTGAAGCTTTCTTT.

The chain has TRBV7-8 and TRBJ1-2, with 9 bases that match TRBD1. V shed 5 bases, J shed 7 bases, and the junction held 11 bases outside the gene matches. CDR3 length: 15 residues. Germline values: CDR1 SGHVS, CDR2 FQNEAQ. CDR3 residues: CASSRTLQGASGYTF. CDR3 in DNA: TGTGCCAGCAGCCGTACGCTACAGGGGGCGAGTGGCTACACCTTC.

The chain uses TRBV11-2 and TRBJ2-3, with D perhaps matching TRBD2 (6 bases). The germline V and J ends were trimmed by 1 base and 2 bases, with 7 bases remaining between them. The CDR3 consists of 14 residues. Germline V CDR1 and CDR2: SGHAT, FQNNGV. CDR3 sequence: CASSLAGDTDTQYF. The DNA for the CDR3 is TGTGCCAGCAGCTTAGCGGGAGACACAGATACGCAGTATTTT.

The chain recombines TRBV27 with TRBJ1-5; no definite D call. V lost 5 bases and J lost 2, with 10 bases in between. This CDR3 is built from 14 residues. Per germline, CDR1 MNHEY and CDR2 SMNVEV (reference sequence). As DNA, the CDR3 is TGTGCCAGCAGTATGGAAAGGGGCAATCAGCCCCAGCATTTT. It translates to CASSMERGNQPQHF.

The V and J genes are TRBV28 and TRBJ2-2; D unclear. The CDR3 loop spans 13 amino acids. CDR1 and CDR2 (germline): MDHEN, SYDVKM. Trimming took 3 bases from V and 7 from J, leaving 9 bases between them. The CDR3 reads CASSFRLLGELFF. CDR3 DNA sequence: TGTGCCAGCAGTTTCCGACTCCTCGGGGAGCTGTTTTTT.

V is TRBV15 and J is TRBJ1-2; 9 nucleotides line up with TRBD1. Germline V lookup: CDR1 LNHNV, CDR2 YYDKDF (reference sequence). This CDR3 spans 15 amino acids. V lost 1 base, J lost 7 bases, and 7 bases stayed unmatched. The CDR3 here is CATSRGEGQGSGYTF. CDR3 DNA sequence: TGTGCCACCAGCAGAGGCGAAGGACAGGGGTCTGGCTACACCTTC.

The chain combines TRBV28 with TRBJ1-1; TRBD1 matches 8 bases. J was trimmed by 2 bases and V by 6 bases; bases with no gene match: 5. Germline V CDR1 and CDR2: MDHEN, SYDVKM. The CDR3 contains 14 residues. This CDR3 is CASRRDRINTEAFF. CDR3 bases: TGTGCCAGCAGGCGGGACAGGATAAACACTGAAGCTTTCTTT.

V and J are TRBV27 and TRBJ2-7; tentative D call: TRBD1 (5 bases). Per the germline V gene, CDR1 is MNHEY and CDR2 is SMNVEV (reference sequence). The V end lost 8 bases, the J end lost 3 bases, and 20 bases lay between the germline ends. The CDR3 contains 15 residues. CDR3 coding DNA: TGTGCCAGCCTCGGCCCCACCCCTCAGGGCTACGAGCAGTACTTC. Amino acids: CASLGPTPQGYEQYF.

This clone was detected a few times. The chain couples TRBV9 to TRBJ1-1; no definite D call. The CDR3 sequence is 14 residues long. Germline assignment: CDR1 SGDLS and CDR2 YYNGEE. V was clipped by 0 bases and J by 1 base, with 7 bases between them. The CDR3 sequence: CASSVVAKNTEAFF. The CDR3 coding sequence is TGTGCCAGCAGCGTAGTGGCGAAGAACACTGAAGCTTTCTTT.

The chain has TRBV6-5 and TRBJ2-3; no definite D call. V lost 6 bases to trimming and J lost 8 bases, with 9 bases between them. Germline V gene lookup returns CDR1 MNHEY and CDR2 SVGAGI. The CDR3 is 11 residues long. In DNA form, the CDR3 reads TGTGCCAGCAGATCCCGGACTACGCAGTATTTT. Protein: CASRSRTTQYF.

This chain connects TRBV7-2 to TRBJ2-7, with 9 bases identical to TRBD2. The CDR3 covers 14 residues. Germline-derived CDR1 and CDR2 are SGHTA and FQGNSA. Trimming cost V 4 bases and J 9 bases; bases outside gene matches: 10. CDR3 bases: TGTGCCAGCAGCTCCCCGGGACTAGCACGTCGGCAGTACTTC. It is translated as CASSSPGLARRQYF.

The chain joins TRBV2 to TRBJ1-2, with 8 bases fitting TRBD1. CDR3 length: 18 residues. V trimming: 8 bases; J trimming: 8 bases; junction bases outside the gene matches: 25. CDR1 and CDR2 from the germline V gene are SNHLY and FYNNEI. The CDR3 DNA follows: TGTGCCAGCCAGGCTGCGAACCTGCGACAGGGGAAAATCTACGGCTACACCTTC. The encoded protein is CASQAANLRQGKIYGYTF.

The rearrangement uses TRBV7-9 and TRBJ2-5; unclear D gene. V was shortened by 3 bases and J by 5 bases, with 4 bases between the two germline ends. Germline V CDR1 and CDR2: SEHNR, FQNEAQ (reference sequence). CDR3 length: 11 amino acids. CDR3 DNA sequence: TGTGCCAGCAGCTTTCGGGAGACCCAGTACTTC. Its protein is CASSFRETQYF.

The rearrangement joins TRBV9 to TRBJ2-2, with TRBD2 as a possible D gene (5 bases). Per germline, CDR1 SGDLS and CDR2 YYNGEE. V was clipped by 4 bases and J by 0 bases, with 22 bases between them. The CDR3 runs to 19 residues. DNA of the CDR3: TGTGCCAGCAGCCCGGGCCCCCCAGAGCGCGGGTCGAACACCGGGGAGCTGTTTTTT. It codes for CASSPGPPERGSNTGELFF.